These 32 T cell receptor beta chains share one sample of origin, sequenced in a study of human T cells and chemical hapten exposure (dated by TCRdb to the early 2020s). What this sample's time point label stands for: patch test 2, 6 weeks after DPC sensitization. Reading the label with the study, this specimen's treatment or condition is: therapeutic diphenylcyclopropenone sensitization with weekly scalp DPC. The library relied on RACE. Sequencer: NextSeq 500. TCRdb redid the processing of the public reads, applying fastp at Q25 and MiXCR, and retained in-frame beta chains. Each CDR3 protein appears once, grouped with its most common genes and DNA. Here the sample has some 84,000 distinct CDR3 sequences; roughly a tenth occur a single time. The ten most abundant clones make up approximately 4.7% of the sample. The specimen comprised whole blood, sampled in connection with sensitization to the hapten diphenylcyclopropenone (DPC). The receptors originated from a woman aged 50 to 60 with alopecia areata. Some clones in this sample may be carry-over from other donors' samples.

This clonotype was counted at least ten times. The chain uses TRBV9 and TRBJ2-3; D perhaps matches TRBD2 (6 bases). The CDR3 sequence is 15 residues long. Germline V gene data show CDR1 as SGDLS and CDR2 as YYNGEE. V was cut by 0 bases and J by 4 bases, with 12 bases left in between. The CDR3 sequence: CASSVAGALSDTQYF. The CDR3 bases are TGTGCCAGCAGCGTAGCGGGAGCCCTCTCAGATACGCAGTATTTT.

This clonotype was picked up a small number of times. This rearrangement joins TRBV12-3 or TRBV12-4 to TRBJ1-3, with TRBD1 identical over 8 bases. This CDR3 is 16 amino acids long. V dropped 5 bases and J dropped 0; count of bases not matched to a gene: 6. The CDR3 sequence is CASSRDRSTSGNTIYF. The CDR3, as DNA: TGTGCCAGCAGTCGGGACAGGAGTACCTCTGGAAACACCATATATTTT.

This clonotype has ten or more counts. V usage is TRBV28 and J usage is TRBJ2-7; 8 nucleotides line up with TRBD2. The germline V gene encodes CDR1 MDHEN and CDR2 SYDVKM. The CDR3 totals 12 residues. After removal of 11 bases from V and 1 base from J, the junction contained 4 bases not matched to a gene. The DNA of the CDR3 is TGTGCCGCCCGGGGGGGATCCTACGAGCAGTACTTC. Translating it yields CAARGGSYEQYF.

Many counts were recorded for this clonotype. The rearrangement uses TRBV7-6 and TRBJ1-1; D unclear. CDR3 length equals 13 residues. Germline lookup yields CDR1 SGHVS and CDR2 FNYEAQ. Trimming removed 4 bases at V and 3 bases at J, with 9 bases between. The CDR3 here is CASSSQIHTEAFF. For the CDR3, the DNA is TGTGCCAGCAGCTCCCAGATCCACACTGAAGCTTTCTTT.

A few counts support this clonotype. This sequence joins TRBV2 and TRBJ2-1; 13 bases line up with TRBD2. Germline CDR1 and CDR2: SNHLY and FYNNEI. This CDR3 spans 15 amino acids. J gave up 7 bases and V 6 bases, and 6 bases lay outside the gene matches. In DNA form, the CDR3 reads TGTGCCAGCAGAAGGACTAGCGGGAGTCAGAATGAGCAGTTCTTC. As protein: CASRRTSGSQNEQFF.

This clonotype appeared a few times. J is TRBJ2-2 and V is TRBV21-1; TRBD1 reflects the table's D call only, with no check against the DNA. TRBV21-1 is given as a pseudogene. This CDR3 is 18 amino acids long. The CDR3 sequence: CASSSRTGKGAVSRELFF. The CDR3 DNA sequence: TGTGCCAGCAGCTCCCGGACAGGGAAGGGGGCTGTTTCGCGGGAGCTGTTTTTT.

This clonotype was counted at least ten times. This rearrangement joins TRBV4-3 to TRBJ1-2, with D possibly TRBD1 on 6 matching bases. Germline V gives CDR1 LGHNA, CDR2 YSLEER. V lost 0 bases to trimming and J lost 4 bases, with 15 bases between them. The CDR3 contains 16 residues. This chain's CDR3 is CASSQDGGPVPYGYTF. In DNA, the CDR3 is TGCGCCAGCAGCCAAGACGGGGGGCCGGTCCCCTATGGCTACACCTTC.

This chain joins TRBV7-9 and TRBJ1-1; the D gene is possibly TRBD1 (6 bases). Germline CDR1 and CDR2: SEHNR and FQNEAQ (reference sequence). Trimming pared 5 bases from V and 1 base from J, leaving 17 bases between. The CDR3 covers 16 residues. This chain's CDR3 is CASSPKKLQGNTEAFF. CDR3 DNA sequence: TGTGCCAGCAGCCCAAAGAAGCTACAGGGGAACACTGAAGCTTTCTTT.

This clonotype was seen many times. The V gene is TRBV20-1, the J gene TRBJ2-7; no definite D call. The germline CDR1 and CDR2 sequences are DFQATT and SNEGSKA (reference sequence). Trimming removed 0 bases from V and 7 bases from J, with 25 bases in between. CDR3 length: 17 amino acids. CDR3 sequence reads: CSARDDRAATTYEEQYF. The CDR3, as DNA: TGCAGTGCTAGAGATGATCGGGCCGCTACCACCTACGAGGAGCAGTACTTC.

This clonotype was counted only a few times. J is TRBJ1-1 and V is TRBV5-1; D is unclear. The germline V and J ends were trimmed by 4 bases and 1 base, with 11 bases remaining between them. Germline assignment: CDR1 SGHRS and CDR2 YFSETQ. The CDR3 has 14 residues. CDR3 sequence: CASSTQPGNTEAFF. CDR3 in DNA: TGCGCCAGCAGCACCCAACCCGGGAACACTGAAGCTTTCTTT.

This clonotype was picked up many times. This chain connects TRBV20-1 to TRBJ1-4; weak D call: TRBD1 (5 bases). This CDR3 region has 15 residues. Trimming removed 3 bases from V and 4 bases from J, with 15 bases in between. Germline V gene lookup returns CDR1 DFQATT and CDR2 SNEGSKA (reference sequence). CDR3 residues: CSARELGGDNEKLFF. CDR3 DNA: TGCAGTGCTAGGGAGTTAGGAGGGGATAATGAAAAACTGTTTTTT.

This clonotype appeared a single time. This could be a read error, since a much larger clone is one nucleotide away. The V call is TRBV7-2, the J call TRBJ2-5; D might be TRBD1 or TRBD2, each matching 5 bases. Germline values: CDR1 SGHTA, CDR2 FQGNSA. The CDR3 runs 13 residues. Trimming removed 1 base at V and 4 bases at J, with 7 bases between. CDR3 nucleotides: TGTGCCAGCAGCTTAGTAGGGACAGAGACCCAGTACTTC. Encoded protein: CASSLVGTETQYF.

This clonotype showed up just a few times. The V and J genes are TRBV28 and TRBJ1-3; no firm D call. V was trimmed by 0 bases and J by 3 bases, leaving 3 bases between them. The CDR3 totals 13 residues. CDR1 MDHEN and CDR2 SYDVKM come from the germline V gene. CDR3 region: CASSLWSGNTIYF. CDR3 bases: TGTGCCAGCAGTTTATGGAGTGGAAACACCATATATTTT.

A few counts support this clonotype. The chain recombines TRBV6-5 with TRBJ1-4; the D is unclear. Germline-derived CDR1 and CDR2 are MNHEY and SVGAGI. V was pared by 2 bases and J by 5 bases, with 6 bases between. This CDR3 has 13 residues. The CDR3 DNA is TGTGCCAGCAGTTACAACCGAAATGAAAAACTGTTTTTT. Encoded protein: CASSYNRNEKLFF.

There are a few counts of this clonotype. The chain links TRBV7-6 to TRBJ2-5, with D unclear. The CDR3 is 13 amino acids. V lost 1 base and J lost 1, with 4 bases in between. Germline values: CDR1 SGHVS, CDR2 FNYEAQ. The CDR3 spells CASSLGTQETQYF. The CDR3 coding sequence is TGTGCCAGCAGCTTAGGGACCCAAGAGACCCAGTACTTC. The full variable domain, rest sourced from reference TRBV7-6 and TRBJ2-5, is GAGVSQSPRYKVTKRGQDVALRCDPISGHVSLYWYRQALGQGPEFLTYFNYEAQQDKSGLPNDRFSAERPEGSISTLTIQRTEQRDSAMYRCASSLGTQETQYFGPGTRLLVL.

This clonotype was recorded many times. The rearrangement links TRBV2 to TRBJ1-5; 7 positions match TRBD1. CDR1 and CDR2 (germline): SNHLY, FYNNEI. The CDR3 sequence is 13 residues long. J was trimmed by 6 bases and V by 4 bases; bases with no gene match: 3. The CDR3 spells CASSGDRAQPQHF. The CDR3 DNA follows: TGTGCCAGCAGTGGTGACAGGGCTCAGCCCCAGCATTTT.

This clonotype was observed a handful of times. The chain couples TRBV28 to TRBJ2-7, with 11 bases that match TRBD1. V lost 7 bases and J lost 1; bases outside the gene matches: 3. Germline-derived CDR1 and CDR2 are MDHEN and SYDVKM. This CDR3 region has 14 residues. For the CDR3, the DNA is TGTGCCAGCAAACGGGACAGGGGGTCCTACGAGCAGTACTTC. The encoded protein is CASKRDRGSYEQYF. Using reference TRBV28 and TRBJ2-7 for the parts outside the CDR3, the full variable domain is DVKVTQSSRYLVKRTGEKVFLECVQDMDHENMFWYRQDPGLGLRLIYFSYDVKMKEKGDIPEGYSVSREKKERFSLILESASTNQTSMYLCASKRDRGSYEQYFGPGTRLTVT.

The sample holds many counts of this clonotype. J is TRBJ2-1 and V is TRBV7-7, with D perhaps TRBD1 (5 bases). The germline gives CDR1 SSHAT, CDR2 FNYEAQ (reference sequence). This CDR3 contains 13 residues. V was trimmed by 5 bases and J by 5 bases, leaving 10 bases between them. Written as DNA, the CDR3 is TGTGCCAGCAGCCCCGACAGAAACAATGAGCAGTTCTTC. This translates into CASSPDRNNEQFF. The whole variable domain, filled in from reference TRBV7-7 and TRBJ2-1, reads GAGVSQSPRYKVTKRGQDVTLRCDPISSHATLYWYQQALGQGPEFLTYFNYEAQPDKSGLPSDRFSAERPEGSISTLTIQRTEQRDSAMYRCASSPDRNNEQFFGPGTRLTVL.

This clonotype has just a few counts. The CDR3 region is CASSSRGAGGPETQYF. CDR3 DNA sequence: TGTGCCAGCAGCTCCAGAGGGGCGGGAGGGCCGGAGACCCAGTACTTC. The rearrangement links TRBV7-6 to TRBJ2-5, with 9 bases lining up with TRBD2. CDR1 is SGHVS and CDR2 is FNYEAQ in the germline V gene. V shed 4 bases and J 5 bases; nucleotides not matched to a gene: 11. The CDR3 is 16 amino acids.

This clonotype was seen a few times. CDR3 amino acids: CASSLGTSADEQYF. The CDR3 DNA reads TGTGCCAGCAGCTTAGGTACTAGTGCTGACGAGCAGTACTTC. This chain links TRBV11-2 with TRBJ2-7, with a tentative D call TRBD2 (5 bases). Trimming pared 1 base from V and 5 bases from J, leaving 12 bases between. This CDR3 has 14 amino acids. The germline CDR1 and CDR2 sequences are SGHAT and FQNNGV. Complete variable domain (other parts from reference TRBV11-2 and TRBJ2-7): EAGVAQSPRYKIIEKRQSVAFWCNPISGHATLYWYQQILGQGPKLLIQFQNNGVVDDSQLPKDRFSAERLKGVDSTLKIQPAKLEDSAVYLCASSLGTSADEQYFGPGTRLTVT.

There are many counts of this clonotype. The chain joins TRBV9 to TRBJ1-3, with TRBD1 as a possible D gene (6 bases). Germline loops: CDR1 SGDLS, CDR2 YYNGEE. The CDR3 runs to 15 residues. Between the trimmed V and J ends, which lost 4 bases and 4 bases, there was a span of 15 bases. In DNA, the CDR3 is TGTGCCAGCAGCCCCGTTTCGGGGGGCGGAAACACCATATATTTT. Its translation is CASSPVSGGGNTIYF.

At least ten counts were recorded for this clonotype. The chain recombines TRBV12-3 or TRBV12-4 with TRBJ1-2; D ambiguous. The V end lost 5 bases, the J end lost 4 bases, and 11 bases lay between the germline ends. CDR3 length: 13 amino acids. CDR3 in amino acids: CASSGPGGYGYTF. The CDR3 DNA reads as TGTGCCAGCAGTGGGCCGGGCGGCTATGGCTACACCTTC.

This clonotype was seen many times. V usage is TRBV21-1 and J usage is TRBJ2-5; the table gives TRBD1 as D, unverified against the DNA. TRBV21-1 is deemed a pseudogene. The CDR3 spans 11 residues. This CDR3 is CASSKGRDKYF. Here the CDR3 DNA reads TGTGCCAGCAGCAAAGGCAGGGACAAGTACTTC.

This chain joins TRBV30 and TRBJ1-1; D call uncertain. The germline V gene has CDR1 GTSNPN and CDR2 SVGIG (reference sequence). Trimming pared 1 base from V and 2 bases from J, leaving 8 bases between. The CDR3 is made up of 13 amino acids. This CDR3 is CAWSASRNTEAFF. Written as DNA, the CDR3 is TGTGCCTGGAGTGCCAGCCGAAACACTGAAGCTTTCTTT.

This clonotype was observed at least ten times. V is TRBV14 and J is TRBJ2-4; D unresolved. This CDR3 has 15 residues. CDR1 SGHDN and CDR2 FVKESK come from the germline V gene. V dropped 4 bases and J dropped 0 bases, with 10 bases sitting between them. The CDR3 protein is CASSRHGIAKNIQYF. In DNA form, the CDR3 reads TGTGCCAGCAGCCGGCATGGGATAGCCAAAAACATTCAGTACTTC.

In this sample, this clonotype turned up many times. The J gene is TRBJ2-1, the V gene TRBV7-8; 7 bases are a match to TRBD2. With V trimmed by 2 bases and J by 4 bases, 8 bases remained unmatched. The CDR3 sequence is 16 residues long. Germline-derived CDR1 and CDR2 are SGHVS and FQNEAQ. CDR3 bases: TGTGCCAGCAGCTTATTTCGGGGGGTCATTTACAATGAGCAGTTCTTC. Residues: CASSLFRGVIYNEQFF.

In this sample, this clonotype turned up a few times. CDR3 region: CSARDSLNTEAFF. DNA for the CDR3: TGCAGTGCTAGAGATTCGCTGAACACTGAAGCTTTCTTT. The chain links TRBV20-1 to TRBJ1-1; D remains ambiguous. CDR1 and CDR2 (germline): DFQATT, SNEGSKA (reference sequence). Trimming took off 0 bases at V and 0 bases at J, with 5 bases between the two ends. The CDR3 is 13 residues long.

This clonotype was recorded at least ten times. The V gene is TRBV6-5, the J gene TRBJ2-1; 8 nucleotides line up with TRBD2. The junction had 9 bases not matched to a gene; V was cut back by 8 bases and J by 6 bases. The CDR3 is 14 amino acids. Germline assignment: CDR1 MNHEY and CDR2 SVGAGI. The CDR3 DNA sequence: TGTGCCAGCGCCCGACTAGCGTCTTCCAATGAGCAGTTCTTC. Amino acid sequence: CASARLASSNEQFF.

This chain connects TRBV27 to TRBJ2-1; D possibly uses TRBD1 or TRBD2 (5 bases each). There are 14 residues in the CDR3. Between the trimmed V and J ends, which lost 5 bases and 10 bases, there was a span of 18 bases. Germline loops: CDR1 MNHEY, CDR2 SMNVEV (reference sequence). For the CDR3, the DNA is TGTGCCAGCAGTACCACGGTGGGCAGGGACGAGCAGTTCTTC. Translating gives CASSTTVGRDEQFF.

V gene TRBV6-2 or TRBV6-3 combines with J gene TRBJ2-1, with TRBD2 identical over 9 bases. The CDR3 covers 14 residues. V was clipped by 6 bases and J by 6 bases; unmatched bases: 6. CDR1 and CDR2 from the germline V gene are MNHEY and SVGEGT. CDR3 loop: CASRISGSRNEQFF. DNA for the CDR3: TGTGCCAGCAGGATTAGCGGGAGTCGCAATGAGCAGTTCTTC.

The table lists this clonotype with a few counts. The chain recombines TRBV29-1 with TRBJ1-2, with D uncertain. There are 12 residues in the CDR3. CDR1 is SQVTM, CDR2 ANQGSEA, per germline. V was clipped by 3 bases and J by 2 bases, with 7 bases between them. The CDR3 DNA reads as TGCAGCGTTGACACGGAGAACTATGGCTACACCTTC. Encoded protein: CSVDTENYGYTF.

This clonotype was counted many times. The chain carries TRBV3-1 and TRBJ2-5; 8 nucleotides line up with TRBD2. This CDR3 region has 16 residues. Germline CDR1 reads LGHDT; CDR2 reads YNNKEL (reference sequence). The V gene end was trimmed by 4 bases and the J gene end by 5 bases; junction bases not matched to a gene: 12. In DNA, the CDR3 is TGTGCCAGCAGCCCATTAGGACGGGAGGGCCTCGAGACCCAGTACTTC. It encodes CASSPLGREGLETQYF.